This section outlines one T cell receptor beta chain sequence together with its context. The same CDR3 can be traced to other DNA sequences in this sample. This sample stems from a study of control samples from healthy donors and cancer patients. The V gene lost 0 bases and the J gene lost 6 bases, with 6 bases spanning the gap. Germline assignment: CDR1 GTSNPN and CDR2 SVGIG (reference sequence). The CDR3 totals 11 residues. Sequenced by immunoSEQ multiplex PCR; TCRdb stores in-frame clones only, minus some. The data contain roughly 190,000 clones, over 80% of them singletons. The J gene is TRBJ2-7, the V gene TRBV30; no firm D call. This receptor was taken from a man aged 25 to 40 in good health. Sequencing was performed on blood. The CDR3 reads CAWSVTGEQYF. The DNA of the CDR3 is TGTGCCTGGAGTGTAACGGGCGAGCAGTACTTC.